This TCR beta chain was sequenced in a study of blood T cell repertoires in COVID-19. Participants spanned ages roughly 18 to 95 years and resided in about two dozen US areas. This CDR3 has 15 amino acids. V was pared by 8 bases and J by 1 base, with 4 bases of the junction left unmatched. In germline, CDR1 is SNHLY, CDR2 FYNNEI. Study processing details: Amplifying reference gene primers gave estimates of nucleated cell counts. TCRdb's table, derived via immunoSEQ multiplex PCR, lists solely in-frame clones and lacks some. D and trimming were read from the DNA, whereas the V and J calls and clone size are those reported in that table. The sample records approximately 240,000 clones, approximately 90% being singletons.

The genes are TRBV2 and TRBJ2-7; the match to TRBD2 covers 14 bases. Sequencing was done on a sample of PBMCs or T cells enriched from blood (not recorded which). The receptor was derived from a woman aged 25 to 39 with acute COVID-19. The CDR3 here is CASRLAGGWSYEQYF. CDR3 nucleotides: TGTGCCAGCCGACTAGCGGGGGGGTGGTCCTACGAGCAGTACTTC. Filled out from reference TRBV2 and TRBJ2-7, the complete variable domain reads EPEVTQTPSHQVTQMGQEVILRCVPISNHLYFYWYRQILGQKVEFLVSFYNNEISEKSEIFDDQFSVERPDGSNFTLKIRSTKLEDSAMYFCASRLAGGWSYEQYFGPGTRLTVT.